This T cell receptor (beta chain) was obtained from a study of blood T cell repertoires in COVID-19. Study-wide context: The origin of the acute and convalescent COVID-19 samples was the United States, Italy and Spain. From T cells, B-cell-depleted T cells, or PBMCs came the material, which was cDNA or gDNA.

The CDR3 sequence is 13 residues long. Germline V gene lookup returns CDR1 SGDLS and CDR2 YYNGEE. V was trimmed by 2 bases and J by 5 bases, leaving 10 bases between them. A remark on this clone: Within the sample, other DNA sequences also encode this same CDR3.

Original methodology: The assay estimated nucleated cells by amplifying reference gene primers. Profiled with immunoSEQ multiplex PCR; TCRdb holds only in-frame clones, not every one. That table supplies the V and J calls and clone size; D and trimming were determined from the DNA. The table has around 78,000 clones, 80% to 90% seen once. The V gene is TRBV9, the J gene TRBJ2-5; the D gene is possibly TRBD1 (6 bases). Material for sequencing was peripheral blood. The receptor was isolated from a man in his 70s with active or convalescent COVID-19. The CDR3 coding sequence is TGTGCCAGCAGCGTGGGCCAGGGGGAGACCCAGTACTTC. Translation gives CASSVGQGETQYF.